This T cell receptor beta chain was identified during a study of blood T cell repertoires in COVID-19. About the study: Nucleic acid was either cDNA or gDNA, and it came from T cells, B-cell-depleted T cells, or PBMCs.

Seattle patients were enrolled while actively infected and followed longitudinally. Data came from immunoSEQ multiplex PCR; TCRdb stores just in-frame clones and leaves some out. The table includes around 55,000 clones, over 80% detected once. The table lists this clone with a count of one. The CDR3 contains 16 residues. V gave up 4 bases and J gave up 2 bases, with 13 bases separating them. Per the germline V gene, CDR1 is SGHRS and CDR2 is YFSETQ. Sample: peripheral blood. The chain combines TRBV5-1 with TRBJ1-6, with TRBD1 as a possible D gene (6 bases). The origin of this receptor is a middle-aged man with COVID-19, enrolled during active disease. Written as DNA, the CDR3 is TGCGCCAGCAGCCGGGATAGGGGGACCTATAATTCACCCCTCCACTTT. It codes for CASSRDRGTYNSPLHF. The full variable domain, with the rest looked up from reference TRBV5-1 and TRBJ1-6, is KAGVTQTPRYLIKTRGQQVTLSCSPISGHRSVSWYQQTPGQGLQFLFEYFSETQRNKGNFPGRFSGRQFSNSRSEMNVSTLELGDSALYLCASSRDRGTYNSPLHFGNGTRLTVT.